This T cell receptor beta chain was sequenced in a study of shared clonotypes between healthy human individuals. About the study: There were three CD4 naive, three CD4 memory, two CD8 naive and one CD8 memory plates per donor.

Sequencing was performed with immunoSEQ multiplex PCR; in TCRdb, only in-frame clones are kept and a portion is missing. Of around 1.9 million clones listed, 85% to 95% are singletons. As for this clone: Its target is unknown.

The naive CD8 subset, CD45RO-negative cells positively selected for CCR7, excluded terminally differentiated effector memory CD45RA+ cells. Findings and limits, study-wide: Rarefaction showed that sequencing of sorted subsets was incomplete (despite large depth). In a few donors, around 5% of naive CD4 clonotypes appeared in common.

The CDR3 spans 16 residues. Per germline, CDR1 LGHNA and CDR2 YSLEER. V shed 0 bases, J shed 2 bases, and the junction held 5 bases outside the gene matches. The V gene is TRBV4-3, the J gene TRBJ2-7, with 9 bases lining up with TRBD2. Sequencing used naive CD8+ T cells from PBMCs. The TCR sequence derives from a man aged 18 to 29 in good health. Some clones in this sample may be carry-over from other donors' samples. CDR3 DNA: TGCGCCAGCAGCCAAGATAGGGGGACTAGCCCCTACGAGCAGTACTTC. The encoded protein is CASSQDRGTSPYEQYF.